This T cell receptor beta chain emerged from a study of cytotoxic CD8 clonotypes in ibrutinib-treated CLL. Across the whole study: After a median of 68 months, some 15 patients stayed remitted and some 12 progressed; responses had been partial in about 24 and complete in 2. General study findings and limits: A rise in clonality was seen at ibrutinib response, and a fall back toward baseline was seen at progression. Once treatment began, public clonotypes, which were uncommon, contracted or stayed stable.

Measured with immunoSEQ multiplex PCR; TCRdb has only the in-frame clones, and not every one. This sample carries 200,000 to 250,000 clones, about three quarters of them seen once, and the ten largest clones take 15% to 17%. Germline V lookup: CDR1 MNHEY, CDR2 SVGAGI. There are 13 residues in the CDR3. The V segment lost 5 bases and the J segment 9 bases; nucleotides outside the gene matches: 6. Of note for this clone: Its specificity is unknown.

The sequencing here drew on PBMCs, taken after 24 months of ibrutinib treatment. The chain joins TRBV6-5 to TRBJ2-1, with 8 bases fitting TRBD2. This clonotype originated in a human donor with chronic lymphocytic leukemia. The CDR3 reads CASSGGTRGEQFF. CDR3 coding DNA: TGTGCCAGCAGTGGAGGGACTAGAGGTGAGCAGTTCTTC.